This T cell receptor beta chain is from a study of persistence of HIV-infected CD4 T cells. Across the study: The sample holds CD4+ T cells responsive to CMV or HIV-1 Gag.

The immunoSEQ assay was version 4, run in survey mode. The method was immunoSEQ multiplex PCR; TCRdb's version includes in-frame clones alone and lacks a portion of them. Among over 40,000 clones listed, approximately 78% were seen once. Trimming removed 3 bases at V and 0 bases at J, with 9 bases between. The germline V gene has CDR1 DFQATT and CDR2 SNEGSKA (reference sequence). CDR3 length equals 14 residues. Overall study results and limits: Proviral oligoclonality tracked with TCR oligoclonality within the same sorted cells.

An overlapping HIV-1 Gag peptide pool stimulated these cells at about 1 ug/peptide/mL. Memory cells lacking CD40L and CD69 with high CD45RO were sorted. Suppressive ART was started during chronic HIV-1 infection in these adults. Plasma HIV-1 RNA stayed below 50 copies/mL for at least 4 years. With regard to this clone: What it binds is unknown.

Sequencing used CD4+ T cells sorted from PBMCs after approximately 19-hour stimulation, obtained from a patient who received antiretroviral therapy. This chain uses TRBV20-1 with TRBJ1-5; no firm D call. The receptor's source is an adult man with HIV who was CMV-seropositive. CDR3 nucleotide sequence: TGCAGTGCTAGTCTTGGTTATAGCAATCAGCCCCAGCATTTT. Translation gives CSASLGYSNQPQHF.